Listed below are T cell receptor beta chains from one sample, sequenced in a study of T-cell memory formation after mild COVID-19. TCRdb reanalysed the 5' RACE reads using MiXCR and keeps one entry per CDR3 protein. There are about 360,000 distinct CDR3 sequences in the sample; roughly an eighth occur only once, and approximately 20% lies in the top ten. The sequencing sample was made of PBMCs or a T cell subset sorted from them (not recorded which). The origin of the receptors is a man aged 18 to 30 who had mild COVID-19 (a few samples of this study predate the infection). Cell type and time point are not known. Both conserved end residues are part of each CDR3. D genes are given only for firm matches. Rows may omit the clone size; those that give it use once, few, many or a size class.

D,V,J,size,DNA,CDR3
-,TRBV10-2,TRBJ2-3,few,TGCGCCAGTTTAGCGGTGGGGGGCACAGATACGCAGTATTTT,CASLAVGGTDTQYF
-,TRBV11-1,TRBJ2-7,-,TGTGCCAGCAGCTTCGGGAACGAGCAGTACTTC,CASSFGNEQYF
TRBD1,TRBV7-3,TRBJ2-2,few,TGTGCCAGCAGCCTCAATTTACAGGGGGACACCGGGGAGCTGTTTTTT,CASSLNLQGDTGELFF
-,TRBV5-5,TRBJ1-5,many,TGTGCCAGCAGCTCTCTACCTGGGCAGCCCCAGCATTTT,CASSSLPGQPQHF
-,TRBV24-1,TRBJ2-3,-,TGTGCCACCAGTGATTTGCCGGTGACAGGCAGCGCAGATACGCAGTATTTT,CATSDLPVTGSADTQYF
-,TRBV6-5,TRBJ1-4,few,TGTGCCAGCAGTTACCTGGGGGCGGGAAAACTGTTTTTT,CASSYLGAGKLFF
-,TRBV12-3/TRBV12-4,TRBJ2-4,-,TGTGCCAGCAGTTTCGCAGGGGCGATGCAAAACATTCAGTACTTC,CASSFAGAMQNIQYF
-,TRBV7-2,TRBJ1-2,few,TGTGCCAGCAGCCCCTCCCAGGGGAATAACTATGGCTACACCTTC,CASSPSQGNNYGYTF
TRBD1,TRBV7-2,TRBJ1-3,few,TGTGCCAGCAGCTTTCAGGGGGCGGCTGGAAACACCATATATTTT,CASSFQGAAGNTIYF
-,TRBV29-1,TRBJ1-1,-,TGCAGCGTTGAAGAAGACCGAAACACTGAAGCTTTCTTT,CSVEEDRNTEAFF